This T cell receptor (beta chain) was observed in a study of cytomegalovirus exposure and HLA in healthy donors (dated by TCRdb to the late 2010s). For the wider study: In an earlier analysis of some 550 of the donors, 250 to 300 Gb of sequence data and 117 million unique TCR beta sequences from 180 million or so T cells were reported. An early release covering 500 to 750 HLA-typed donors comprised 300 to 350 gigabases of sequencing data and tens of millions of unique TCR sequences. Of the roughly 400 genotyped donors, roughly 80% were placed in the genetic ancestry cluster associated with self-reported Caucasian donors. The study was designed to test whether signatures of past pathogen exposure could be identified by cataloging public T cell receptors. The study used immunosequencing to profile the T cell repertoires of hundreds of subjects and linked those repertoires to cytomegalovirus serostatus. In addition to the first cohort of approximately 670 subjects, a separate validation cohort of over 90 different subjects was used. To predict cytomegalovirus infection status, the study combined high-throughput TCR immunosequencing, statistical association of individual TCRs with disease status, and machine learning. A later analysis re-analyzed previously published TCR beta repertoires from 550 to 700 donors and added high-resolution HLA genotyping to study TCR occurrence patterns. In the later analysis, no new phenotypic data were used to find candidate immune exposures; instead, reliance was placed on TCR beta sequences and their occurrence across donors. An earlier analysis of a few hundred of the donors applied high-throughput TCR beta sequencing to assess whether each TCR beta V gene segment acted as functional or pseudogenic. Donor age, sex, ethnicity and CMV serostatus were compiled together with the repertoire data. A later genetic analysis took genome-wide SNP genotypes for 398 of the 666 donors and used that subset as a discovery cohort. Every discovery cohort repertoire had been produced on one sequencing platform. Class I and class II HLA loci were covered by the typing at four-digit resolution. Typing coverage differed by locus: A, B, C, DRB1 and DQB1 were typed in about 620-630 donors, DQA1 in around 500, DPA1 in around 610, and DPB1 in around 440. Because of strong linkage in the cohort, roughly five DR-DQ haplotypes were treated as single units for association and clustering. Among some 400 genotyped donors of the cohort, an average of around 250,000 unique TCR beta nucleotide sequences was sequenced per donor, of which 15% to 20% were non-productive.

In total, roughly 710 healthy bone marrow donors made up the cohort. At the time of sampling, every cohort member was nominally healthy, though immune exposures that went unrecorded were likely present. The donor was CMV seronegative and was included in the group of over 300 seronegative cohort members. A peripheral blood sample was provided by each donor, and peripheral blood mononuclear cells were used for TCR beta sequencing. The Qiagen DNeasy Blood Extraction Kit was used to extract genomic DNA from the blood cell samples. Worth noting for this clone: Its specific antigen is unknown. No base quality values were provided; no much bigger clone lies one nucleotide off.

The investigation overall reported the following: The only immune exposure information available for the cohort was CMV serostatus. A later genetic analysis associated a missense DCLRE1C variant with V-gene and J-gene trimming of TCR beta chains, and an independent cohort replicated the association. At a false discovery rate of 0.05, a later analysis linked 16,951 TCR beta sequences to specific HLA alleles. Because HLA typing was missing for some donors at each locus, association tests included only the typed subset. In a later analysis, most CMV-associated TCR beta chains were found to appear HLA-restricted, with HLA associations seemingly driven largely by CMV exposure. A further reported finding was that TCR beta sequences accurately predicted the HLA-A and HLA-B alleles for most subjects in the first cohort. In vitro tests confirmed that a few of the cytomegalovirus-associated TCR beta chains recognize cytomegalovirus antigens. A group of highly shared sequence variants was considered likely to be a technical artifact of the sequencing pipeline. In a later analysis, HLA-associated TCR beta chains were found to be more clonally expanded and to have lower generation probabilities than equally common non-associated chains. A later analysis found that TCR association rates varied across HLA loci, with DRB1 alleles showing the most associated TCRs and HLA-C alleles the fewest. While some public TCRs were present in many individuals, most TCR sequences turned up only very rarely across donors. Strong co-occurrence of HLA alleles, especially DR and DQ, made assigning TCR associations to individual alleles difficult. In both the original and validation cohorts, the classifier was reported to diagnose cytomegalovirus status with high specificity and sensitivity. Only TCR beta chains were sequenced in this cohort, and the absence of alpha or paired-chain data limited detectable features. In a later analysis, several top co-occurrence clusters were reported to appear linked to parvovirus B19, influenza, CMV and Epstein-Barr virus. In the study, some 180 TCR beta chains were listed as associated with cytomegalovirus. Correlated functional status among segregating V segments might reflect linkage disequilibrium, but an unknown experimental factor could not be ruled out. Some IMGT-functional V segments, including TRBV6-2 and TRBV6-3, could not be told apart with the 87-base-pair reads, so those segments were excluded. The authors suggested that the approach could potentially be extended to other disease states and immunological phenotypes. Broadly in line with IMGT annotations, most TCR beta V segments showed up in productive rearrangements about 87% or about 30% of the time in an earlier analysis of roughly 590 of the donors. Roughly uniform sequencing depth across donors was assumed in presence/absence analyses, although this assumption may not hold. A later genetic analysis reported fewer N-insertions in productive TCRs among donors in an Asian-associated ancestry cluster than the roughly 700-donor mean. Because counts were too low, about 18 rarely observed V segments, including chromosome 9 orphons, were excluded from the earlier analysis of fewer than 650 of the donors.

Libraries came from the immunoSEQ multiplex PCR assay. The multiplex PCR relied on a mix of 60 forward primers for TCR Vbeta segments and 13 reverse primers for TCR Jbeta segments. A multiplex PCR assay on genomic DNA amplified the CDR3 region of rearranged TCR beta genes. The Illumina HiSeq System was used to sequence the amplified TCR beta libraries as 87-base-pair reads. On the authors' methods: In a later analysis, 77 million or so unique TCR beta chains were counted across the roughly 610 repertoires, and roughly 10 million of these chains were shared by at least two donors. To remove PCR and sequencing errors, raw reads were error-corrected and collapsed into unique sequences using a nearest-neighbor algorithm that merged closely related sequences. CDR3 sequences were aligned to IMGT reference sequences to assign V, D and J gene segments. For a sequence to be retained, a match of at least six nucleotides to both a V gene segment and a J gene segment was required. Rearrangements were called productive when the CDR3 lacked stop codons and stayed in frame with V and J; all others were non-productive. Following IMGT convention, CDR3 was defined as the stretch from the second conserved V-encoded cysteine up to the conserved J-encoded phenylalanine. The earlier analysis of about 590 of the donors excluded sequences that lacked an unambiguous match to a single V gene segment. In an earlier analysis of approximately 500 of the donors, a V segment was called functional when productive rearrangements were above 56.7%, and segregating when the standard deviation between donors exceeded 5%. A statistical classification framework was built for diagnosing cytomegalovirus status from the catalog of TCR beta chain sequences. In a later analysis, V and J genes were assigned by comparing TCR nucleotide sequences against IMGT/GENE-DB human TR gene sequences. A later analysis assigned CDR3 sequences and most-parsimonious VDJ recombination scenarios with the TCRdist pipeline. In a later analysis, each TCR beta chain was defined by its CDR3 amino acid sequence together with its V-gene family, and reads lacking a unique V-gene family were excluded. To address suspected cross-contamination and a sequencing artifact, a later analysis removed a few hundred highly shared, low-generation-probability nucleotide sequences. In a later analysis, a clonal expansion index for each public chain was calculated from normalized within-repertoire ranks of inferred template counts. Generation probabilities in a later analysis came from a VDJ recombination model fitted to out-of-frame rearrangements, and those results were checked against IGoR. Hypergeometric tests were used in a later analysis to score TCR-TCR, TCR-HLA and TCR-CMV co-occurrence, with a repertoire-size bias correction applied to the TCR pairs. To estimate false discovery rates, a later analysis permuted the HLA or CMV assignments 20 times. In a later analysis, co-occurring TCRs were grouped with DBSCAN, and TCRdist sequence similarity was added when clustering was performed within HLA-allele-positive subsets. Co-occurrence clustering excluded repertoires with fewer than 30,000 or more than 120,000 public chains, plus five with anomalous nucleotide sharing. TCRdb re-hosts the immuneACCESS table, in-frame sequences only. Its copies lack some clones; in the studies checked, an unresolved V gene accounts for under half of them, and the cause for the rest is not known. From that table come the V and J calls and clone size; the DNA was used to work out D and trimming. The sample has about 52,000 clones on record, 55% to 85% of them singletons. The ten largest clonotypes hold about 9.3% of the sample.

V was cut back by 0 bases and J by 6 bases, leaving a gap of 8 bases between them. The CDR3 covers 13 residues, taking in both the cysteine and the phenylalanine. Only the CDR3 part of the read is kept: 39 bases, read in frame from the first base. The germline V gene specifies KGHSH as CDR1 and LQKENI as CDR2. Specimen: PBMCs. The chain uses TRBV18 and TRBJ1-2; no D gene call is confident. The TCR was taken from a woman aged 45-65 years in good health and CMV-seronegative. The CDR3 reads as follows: CASSPPDSNGYTF. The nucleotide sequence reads TGTGCCAGCTCACCACCAGATAGTAATGGCTACACCTTC.